The T cell receptor (beta chain) under discussion was sequenced for a study of shared clonotypes between healthy human individuals. CDR1 and CDR2 from the germline V gene are MNHNS and SASEGT. V lost 3 bases and J lost 2, with 14 bases in between. The CDR3 has 17 residues. The table came from immunoSEQ multiplex PCR; TCRdb's copy has only in-frame clones and leaves some out. The sample comprises under 2,000,000 clones, about 94% of which are singletons, and approximately 1% rests with the top ten. Naive CD8 isolation took CD45RO-negative cells positively selected for CCR7 and excluded terminally differentiated effector memory CD45RA+ cells.

This clonotype originated in a man between 18 and 35 years old in good health. What was sequenced was naive CD8+ T cells sorted from blood. The chain links TRBV6-1 to TRBJ2-6; no firm D call. CDR3 sequence: CASSDPGLGAGANVLTF. CDR3 DNA sequence: TGTGCCAGCAGTGACCCGGGTCTTGGGGCTGGGGCCAACGTCCTGACTTTC.